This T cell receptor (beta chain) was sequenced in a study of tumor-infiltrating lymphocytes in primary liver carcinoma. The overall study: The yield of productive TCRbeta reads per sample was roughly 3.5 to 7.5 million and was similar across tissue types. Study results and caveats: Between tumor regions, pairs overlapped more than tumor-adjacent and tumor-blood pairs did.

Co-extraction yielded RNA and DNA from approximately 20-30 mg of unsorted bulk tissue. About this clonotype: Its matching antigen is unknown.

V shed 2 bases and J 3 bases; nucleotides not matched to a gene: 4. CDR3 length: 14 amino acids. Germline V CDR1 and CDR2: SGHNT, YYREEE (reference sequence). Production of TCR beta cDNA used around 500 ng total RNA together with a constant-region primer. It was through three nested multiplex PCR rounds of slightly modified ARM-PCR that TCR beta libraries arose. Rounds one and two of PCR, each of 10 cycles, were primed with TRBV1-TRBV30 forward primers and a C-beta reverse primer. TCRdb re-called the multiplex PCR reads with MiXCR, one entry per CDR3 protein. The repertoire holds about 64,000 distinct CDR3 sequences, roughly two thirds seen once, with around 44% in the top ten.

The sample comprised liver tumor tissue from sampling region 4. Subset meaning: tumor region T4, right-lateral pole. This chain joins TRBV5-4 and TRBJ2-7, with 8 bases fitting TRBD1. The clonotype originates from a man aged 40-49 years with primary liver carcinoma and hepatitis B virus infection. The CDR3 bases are TGTGCCAGCAGCTTAGGACAGGGTGGCTACGAGCAGTACTTC. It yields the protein CASSLGQGGYEQYF.